These 6 T cell receptor beta chains were sequenced from one sample in a study of blood T cell repertoires in COVID-19. Data came from immunoSEQ multiplex PCR; TCRdb stores just in-frame clones and leaves some out. The sample holds 65,000 to 80,000 clones, roughly 82% seen once. Material for sequencing was peripheral blood. The receptors derive from a man aged 50-59 years with acute or convalescent COVID-19.

The J gene is TRBJ2-3, the V gene TRBV4-1, with 14 bases fitting TRBD2. Germline CDR1 reads MGHRA; CDR2 reads YSYEKL. With V trimmed by 4 bases and J by 4 bases, 13 bases remained unmatched. The CDR3 covers 19 residues. CDR3 sequence reads: CASSPSGTSGGAGSDTQYF. The CDR3 DNA sequence: TGCGCCAGCAGCCCCTCAGGGACTAGCGGGGGCGCGGGGTCAGATACGCAGTATTTT.

V is TRBV18 and J is TRBJ2-5; D call uncertain. The V gene lost 0 bases and the J gene lost 5 bases, with 10 bases spanning the gap. Germline CDR1 and CDR2: KGHSH and LQKENI. This CDR3 spans 14 amino acids. This chain's CDR3 is CASSPPSSRETQYF. Here the CDR3 DNA reads TGTGCCAGCTCACCACCGTCGTCGAGGGAGACCCAGTACTTC.

The gene calls are TRBV6-6 and TRBJ1-3; TRBD1 might be the D (6 bases). Germline V lookup: CDR1 MNHNY, CDR2 SVGAGI (reference sequence). This CDR3 has 15 residues. Trimming took 5 bases from V and 7 from J, leaving 18 bases between them. CDR3 region: CASSQQRTRGNTIYF. The CDR3 nucleotides are TGTGCCAGCAGTCAACAGAGAACCAGGGGTAACACCATATATTTT.

The chain links TRBV6-2 or TRBV6-3 to TRBJ1-2, with 9 bases identical to TRBD1. Trimming at V came to 6 bases and at J to 4 bases, leaving 6 bases not matched to a gene. Germline V gene lookup returns CDR1 MNHEY and CDR2 SVGEGT. The CDR3 loop spans 14 amino acids. The CDR3 DNA reads TGTGCCAGCAGCTCGGACAGGGGAAGCTATGGCTACACCTTC. This sequence encodes CASSSDRGSYGYTF.

The chain uses TRBV21-1 and TRBJ1-1; the table's TRBD1 call for D was not verified on the DNA. TRBV21-1 corresponds to a pseudogene. The CDR3 is 13 residues long. The CDR3, as DNA: TGTGCCAGCATTTTTGACATGAACACTGAAGCTTTCTTT. Translated, it gives CASIFDMNTEAFF.

The chain carries TRBV19 and TRBJ1-3, with unresolved D. The CDR3 loop spans 14 amino acids. Trimming shortened V by 4 bases and J by 3 bases, and 10 bases separated the two germline ends. Germline V gene sequence: CDR1 LNHDA, CDR2 SQIVND (reference sequence). The CDR3 DNA follows: TGTGCCAGTAGTACTACAGTGGATGGAAACACCATATATTTT. Encoded protein: CASSTTVDGNTIYF.